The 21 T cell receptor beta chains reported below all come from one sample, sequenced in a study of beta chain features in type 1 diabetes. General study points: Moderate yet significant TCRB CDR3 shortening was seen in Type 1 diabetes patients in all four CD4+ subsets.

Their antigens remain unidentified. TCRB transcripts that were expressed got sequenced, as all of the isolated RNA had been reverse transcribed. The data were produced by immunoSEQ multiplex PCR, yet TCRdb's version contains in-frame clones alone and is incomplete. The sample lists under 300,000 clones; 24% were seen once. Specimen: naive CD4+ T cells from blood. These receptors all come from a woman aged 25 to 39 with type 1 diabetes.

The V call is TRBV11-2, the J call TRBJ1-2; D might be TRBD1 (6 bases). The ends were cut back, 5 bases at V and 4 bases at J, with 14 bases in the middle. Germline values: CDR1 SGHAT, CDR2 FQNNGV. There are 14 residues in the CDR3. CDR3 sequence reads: CASSPAGVSYGYTF. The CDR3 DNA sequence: TGTGCCAGCAGCCCCGCAGGGGTGAGCTATGGCTACACCTTC.

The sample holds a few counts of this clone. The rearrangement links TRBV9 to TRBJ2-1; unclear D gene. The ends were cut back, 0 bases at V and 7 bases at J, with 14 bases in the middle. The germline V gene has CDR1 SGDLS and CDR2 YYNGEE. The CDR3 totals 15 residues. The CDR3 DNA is TGTGCCAGCAGCGTAGAATTAGTGGGCTTAAATGAGCAGTTCTTC. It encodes CASSVELVGLNEQFF.

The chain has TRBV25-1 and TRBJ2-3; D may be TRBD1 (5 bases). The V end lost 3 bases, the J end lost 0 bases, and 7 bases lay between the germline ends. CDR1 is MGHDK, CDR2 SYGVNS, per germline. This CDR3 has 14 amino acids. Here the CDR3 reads CASSEGPSTDTQYF. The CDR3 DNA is TGTGCCAGCAGTGAGGGGCCTAGCACAGATACGCAGTATTTT.

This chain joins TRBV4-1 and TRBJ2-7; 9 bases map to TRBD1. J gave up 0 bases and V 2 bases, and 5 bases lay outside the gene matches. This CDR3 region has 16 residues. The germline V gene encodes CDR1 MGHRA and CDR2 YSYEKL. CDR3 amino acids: CASSQPGTGSSYEQYF. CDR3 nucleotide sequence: TGCGCCAGCAGCCAACCCGGGACAGGGAGCTCCTACGAGCAGTACTTC.

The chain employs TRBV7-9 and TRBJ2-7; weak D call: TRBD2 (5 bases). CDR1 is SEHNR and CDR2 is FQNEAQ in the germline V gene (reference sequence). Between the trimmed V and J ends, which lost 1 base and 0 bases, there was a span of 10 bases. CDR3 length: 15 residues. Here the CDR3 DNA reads TGTGCCAGCAGCTTAGGGGGAGAGGCCTCCTACGAGCAGTACTTC. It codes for CASSLGGEASYEQYF.

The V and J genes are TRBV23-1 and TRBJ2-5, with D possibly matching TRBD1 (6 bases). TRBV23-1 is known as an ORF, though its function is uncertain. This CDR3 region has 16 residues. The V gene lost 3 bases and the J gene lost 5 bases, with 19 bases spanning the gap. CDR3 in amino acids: CASSQFGGRGEETQYF. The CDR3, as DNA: TGCGCCAGCAGTCAGTTCGGAGGCAGGGGAGAGGAGACCCAGTACTTC.

The CDR3 DNA sequence: TGCGCCAGCAGTCAATCTGGAGAGGGCACAGATACGCAGTATTTT. Translated, it gives CASSQSGEGTDTQYF. The chain employs TRBV23-1 and TRBJ2-3; D not certain. Being an ORF, TRBV23-1 has a function that is uncertain. V lost 0 bases, J lost 1 base, and 8 bases lay in between. The CDR3 extends over 15 amino acids.

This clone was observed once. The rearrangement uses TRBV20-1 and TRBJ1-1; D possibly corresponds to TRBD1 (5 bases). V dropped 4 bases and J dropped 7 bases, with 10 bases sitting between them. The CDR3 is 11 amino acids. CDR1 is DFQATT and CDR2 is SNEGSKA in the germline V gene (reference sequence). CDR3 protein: CSAMGGGEAFF. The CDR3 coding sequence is TGCAGTGCTATGGGGGGAGGTGAAGCTTTCTTT.

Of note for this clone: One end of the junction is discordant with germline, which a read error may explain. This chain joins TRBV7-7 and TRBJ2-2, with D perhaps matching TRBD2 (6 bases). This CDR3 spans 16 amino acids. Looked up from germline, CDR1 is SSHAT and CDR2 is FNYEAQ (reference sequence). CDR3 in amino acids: CASSPRSAGTGGELFF. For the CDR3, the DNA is TGTGCTAGCAGCCCCCGTTCCGCCGGGACTGGCGGGGAGCTGTTTTTT. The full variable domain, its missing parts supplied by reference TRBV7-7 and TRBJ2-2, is GAGVSQSPRYKVTKRGQDVTLRCDPISSHATLYWYQQALGQGPEFLTYFNYEAQPDKSGLPSDRFSAERPEGSISTLTIQRTEQRDSAMYRCASSPRSAGTGGELFFGEGSRLTVL.

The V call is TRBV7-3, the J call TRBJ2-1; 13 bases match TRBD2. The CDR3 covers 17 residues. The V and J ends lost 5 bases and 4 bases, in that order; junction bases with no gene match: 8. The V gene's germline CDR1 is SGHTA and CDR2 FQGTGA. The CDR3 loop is CASSRTGTSGNYNEQFF. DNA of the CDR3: TGTGCCAGCAGCCGAACCGGGACTAGCGGGAATTACAATGAGCAGTTCTTC.

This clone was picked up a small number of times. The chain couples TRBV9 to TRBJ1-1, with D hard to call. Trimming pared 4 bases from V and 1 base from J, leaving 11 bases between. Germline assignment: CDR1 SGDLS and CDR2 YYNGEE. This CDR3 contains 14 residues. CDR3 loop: CASSYSSQNTEAFF. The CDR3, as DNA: TGTGCCAGCAGCTACAGTTCCCAGAACACTGAAGCTTTCTTT. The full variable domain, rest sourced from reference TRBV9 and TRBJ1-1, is DSGVTQTPKHLITATGQRVTLRCSPRSGDLSVYWYQQSLDQGLQFLIQYYNGEERAKGNILERFSAQQFPDLHSELNLSSLELGDSALYFCASSYSSQNTEAFFGQGTRLTVV.

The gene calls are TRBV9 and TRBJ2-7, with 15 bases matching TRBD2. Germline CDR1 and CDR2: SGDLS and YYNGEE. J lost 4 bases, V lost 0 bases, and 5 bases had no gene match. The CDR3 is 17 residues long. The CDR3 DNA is TGTGCCAGCAGCGTAGGGACTAGCGGGAGGGCCCCTTACGAGCAGTACTTC. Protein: CASSVGTSGRAPYEQYF.

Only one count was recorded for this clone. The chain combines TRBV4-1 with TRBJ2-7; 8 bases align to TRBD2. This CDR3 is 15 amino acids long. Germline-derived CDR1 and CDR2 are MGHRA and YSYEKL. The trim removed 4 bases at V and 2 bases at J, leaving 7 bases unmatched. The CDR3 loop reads CASSPGLAATYEQYF. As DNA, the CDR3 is TGCGCCAGCAGCCCTGGACTAGCTGCGACCTACGAGCAGTACTTC.

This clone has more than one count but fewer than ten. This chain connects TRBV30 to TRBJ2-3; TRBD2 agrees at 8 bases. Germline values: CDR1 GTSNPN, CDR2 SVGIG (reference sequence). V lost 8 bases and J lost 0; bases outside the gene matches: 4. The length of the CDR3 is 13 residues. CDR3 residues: CAHSGDSTDTQYF. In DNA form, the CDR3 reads TGTGCCCATAGCGGGGACAGCACAGATACGCAGTATTTT.

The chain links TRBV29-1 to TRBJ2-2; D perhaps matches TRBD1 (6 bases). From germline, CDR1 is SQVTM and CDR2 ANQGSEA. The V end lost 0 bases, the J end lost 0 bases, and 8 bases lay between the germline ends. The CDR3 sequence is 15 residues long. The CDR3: CSVEEGATNTGELFF. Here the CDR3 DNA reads TGCAGCGTTGAAGAGGGGGCCACGAACACCGGGGAGCTGTTTTTT.

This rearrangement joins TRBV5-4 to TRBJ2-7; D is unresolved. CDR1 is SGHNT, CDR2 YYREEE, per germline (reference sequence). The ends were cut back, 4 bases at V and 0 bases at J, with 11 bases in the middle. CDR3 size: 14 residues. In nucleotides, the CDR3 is TGTGCCAGCAGCATGGAAGCCGGCTCCTACGAGCAGTACTTC. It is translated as CASSMEAGSYEQYF. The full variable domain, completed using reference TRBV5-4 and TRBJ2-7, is ETGVTQSPTHLIKTRGQQVTLRCSSQSGHNTVSWYQQALGQGPQFIFQYYREEENGRGNFPPRFSGLQFPNYSSELNVNALELDDSALYLCASSMEAGSYEQYFGPGTRLTVT.

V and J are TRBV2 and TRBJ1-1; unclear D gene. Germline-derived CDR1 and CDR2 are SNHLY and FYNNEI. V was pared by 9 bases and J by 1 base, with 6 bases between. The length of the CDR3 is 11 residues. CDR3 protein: CARSRNTEAFF. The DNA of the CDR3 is TGTGCCAGATCCAGGAACACTGAAGCTTTCTTT.

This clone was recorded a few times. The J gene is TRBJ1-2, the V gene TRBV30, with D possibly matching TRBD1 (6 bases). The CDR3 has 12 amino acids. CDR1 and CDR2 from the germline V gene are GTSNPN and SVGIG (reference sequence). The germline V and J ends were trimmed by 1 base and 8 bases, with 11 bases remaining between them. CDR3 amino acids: CAWSDRVEGYTF. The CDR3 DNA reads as TGTGCCTGGAGTGACAGGGTGGAAGGCTACACCTTC.

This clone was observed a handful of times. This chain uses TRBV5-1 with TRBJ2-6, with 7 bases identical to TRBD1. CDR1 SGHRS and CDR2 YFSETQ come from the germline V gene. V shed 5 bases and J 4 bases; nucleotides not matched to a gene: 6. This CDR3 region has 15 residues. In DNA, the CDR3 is TGCGCCAGCAGGAAAACAGGGGTCGGGGCCAACGTCCTGACTTTC. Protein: CASRKTGVGANVLTF.

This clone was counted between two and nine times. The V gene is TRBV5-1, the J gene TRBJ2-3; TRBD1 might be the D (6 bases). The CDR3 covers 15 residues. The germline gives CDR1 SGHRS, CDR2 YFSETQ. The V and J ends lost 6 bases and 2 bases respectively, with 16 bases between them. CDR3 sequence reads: CASTFRYRDTDTQYF. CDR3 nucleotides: TGCGCCAGCACCTTTCGATACAGGGACACAGATACGCAGTATTTT.

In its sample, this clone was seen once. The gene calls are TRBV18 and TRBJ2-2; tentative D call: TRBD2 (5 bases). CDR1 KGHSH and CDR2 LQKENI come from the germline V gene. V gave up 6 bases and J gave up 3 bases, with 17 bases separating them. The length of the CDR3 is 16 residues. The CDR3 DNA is TGTGCCAGCTCGCAGAGTAGCGTCGGGTACACCGGGGAGCTGTTTTTT. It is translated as CASSQSSVGYTGELFF.